This TCR beta chain came from a study of long-term antiretroviral therapy in people with HIV. Findings and caveats of the study: Pre-ART-expanded clones dominated the repertoire at all time points.

Researchers report immunoSEQ v3.0 was run at survey level. The method was immunoSEQ multiplex PCR; TCRdb's version includes in-frame clones alone and lacks a portion of them. The table includes around 15,000 clones, around 84% detected once. About this clone: No antigen is known for it.

Per the germline V gene, CDR1 is SGHTA and CDR2 is FQGNSA. CDR3 length: 18 residues. V shed 0 bases and J shed 1 base, with 17 bases lying between them. The sequence was collected from a woman in her thirties or forties with HIV. This chain connects TRBV7-2 to TRBJ2-3; tentatively, D is TRBD2 (6 bases). The sample consisted of unsorted PBMCs, taken 0.5 years after starting antiretroviral therapy. Written as DNA, the CDR3 is TGTGCCAGCAGCTTAGCGTTTCCTCGGGAGCGGGGCACAGATACGCAGTATTTT. Its translation is CASSLAFPRERGTDTQYF.